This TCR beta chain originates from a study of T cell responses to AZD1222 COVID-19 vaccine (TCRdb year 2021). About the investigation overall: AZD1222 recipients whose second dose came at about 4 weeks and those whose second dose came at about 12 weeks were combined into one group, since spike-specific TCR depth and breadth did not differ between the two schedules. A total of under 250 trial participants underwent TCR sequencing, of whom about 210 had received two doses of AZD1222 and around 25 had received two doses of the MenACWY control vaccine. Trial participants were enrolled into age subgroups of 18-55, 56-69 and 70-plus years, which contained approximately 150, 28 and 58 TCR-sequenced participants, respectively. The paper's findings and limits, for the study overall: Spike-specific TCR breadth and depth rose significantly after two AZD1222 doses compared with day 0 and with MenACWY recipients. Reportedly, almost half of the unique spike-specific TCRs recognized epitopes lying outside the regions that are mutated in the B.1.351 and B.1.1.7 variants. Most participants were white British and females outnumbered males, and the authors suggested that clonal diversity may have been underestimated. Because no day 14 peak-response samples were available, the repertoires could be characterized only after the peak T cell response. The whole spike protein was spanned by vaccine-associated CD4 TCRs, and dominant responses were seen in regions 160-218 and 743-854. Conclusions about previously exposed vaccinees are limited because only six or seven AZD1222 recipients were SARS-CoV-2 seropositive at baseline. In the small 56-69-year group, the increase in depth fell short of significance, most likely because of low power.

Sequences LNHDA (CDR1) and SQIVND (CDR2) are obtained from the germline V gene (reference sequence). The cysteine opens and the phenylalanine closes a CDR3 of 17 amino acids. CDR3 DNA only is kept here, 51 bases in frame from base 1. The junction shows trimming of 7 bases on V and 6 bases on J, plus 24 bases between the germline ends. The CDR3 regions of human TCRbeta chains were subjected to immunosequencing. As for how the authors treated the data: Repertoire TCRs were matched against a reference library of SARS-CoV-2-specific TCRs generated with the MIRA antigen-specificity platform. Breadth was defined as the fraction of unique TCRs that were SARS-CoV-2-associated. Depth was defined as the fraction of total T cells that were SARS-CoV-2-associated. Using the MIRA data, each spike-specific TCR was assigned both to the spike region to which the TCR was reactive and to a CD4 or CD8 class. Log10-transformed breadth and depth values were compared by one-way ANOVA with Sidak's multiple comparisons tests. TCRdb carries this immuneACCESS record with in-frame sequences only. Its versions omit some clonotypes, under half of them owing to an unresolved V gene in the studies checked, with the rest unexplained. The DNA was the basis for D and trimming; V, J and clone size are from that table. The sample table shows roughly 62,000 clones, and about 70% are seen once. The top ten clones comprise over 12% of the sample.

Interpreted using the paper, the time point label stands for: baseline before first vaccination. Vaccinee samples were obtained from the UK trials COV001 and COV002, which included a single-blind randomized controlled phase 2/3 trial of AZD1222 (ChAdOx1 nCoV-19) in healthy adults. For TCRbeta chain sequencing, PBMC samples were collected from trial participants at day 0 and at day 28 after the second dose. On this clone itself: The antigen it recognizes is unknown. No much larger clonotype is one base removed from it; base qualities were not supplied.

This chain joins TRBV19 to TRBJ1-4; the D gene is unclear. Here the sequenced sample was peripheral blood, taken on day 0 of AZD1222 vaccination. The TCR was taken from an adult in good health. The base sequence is TGTGCCAGTAAAGTCGGCCGCTTTCCCAAGGCTGATGAAAAACTGTTTTTT. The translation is CASKVGRFPKADEKLFF.